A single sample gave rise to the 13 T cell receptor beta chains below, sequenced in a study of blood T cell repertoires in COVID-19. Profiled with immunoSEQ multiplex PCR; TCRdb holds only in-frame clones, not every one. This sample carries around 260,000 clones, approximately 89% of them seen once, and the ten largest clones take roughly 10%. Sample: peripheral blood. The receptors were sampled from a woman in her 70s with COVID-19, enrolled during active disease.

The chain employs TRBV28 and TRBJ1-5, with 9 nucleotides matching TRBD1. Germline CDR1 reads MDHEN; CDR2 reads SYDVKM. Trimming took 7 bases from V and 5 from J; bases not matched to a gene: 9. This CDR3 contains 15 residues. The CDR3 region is CASIKQGQGYQPQHF. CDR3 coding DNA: TGTGCCAGCATTAAACAGGGACAGGGATATCAGCCCCAGCATTTT.

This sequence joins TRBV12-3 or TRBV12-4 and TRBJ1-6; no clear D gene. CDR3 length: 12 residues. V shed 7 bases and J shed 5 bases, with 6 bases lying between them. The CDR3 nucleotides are TGTGCCAGCACAGGAAATAATTCACCCCTCCACTTT. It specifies CASTGNNSPLHF.

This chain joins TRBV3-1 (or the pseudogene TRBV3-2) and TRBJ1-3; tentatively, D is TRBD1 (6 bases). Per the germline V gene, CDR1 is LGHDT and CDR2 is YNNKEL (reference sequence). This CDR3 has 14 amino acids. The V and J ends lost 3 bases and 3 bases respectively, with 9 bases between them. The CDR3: CASSHEGVGNTIYF. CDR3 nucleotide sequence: TGTGCCAGCAGCCACGAGGGGGTTGGAAACACCATATATTTT.

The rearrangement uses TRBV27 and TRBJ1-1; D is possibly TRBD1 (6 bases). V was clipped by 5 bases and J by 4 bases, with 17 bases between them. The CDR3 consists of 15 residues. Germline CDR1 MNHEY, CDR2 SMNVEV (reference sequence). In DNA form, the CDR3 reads TGTGCCAGCAGTATTCGAAGGGGGTTCGGCACTGAAGCTTTCTTT. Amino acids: CASSIRRGFGTEAFF.

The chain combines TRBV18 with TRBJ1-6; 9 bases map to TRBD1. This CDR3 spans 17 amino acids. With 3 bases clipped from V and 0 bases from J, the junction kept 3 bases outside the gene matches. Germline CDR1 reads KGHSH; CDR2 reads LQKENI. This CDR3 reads CASSPGTGSSYNSPLHF. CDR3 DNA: TGTGCCAGCTCACCCGGGACAGGGAGCTCCTATAATTCACCCCTCCACTTT.

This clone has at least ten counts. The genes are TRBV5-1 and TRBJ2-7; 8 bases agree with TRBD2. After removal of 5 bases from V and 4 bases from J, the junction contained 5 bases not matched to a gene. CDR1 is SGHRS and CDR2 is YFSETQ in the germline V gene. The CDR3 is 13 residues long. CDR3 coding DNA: TGCGCCAGCAGACTGACTAGCGTGTACGAGCAGTACTTC. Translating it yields CASRLTSVYEQYF. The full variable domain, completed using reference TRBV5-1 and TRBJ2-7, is KAGVTQTPRYLIKTRGQQVTLSCSPISGHRSVSWYQQTPGQGLQFLFEYFSETQRNKGNFPGRFSGRQFSNSRSEMNVSTLELGDSALYLCASRLTSVYEQYFGPGTRLTVT.

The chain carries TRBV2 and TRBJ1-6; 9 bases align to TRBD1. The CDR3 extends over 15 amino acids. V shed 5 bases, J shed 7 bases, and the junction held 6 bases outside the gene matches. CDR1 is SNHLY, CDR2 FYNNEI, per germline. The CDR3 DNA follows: TGTGCCAGCAGTCTCGCCGGGACAGGGAATTCACCCCTCCACTTT. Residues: CASSLAGTGNSPLHF.

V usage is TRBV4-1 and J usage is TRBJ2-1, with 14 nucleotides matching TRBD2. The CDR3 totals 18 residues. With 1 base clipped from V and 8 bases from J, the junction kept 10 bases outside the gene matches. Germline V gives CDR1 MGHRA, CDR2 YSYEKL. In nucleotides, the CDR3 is TGCGCCAGCAGCCAAGGGTTTTTAGTGACTAGCGGGAGGGATGAGCAGTTCTTC. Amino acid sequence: CASSQGFLVTSGRDEQFF.

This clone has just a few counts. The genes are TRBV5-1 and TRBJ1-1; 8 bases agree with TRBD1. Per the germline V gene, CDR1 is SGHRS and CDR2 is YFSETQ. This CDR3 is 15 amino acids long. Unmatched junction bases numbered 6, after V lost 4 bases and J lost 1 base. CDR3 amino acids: CASSKLGQGNTEAFF. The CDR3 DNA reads TGCGCCAGCAGCAAATTAGGACAGGGGAACACTGAAGCTTTCTTT.

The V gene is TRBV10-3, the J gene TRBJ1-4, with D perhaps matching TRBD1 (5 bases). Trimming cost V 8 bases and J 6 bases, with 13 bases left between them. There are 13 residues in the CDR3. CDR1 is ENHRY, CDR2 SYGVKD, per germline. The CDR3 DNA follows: TGTGCCATCTCGGACAACCTTTATGAAAAACTGTTTTTT. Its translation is CAISDNLYEKLFF.

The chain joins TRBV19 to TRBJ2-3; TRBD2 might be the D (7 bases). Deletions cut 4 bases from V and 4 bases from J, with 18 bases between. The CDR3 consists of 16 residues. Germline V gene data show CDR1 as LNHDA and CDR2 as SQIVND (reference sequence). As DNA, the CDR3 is TGTGCCAGTAGTACCCTCGGGGGGCAGGGGTCAGATACGCAGTATTTT. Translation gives CASSTLGGQGSDTQYF.

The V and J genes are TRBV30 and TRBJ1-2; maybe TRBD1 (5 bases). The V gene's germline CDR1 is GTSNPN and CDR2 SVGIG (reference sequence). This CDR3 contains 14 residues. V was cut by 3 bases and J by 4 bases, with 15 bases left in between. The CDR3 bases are TGTGCCTGGAGCCACCTCCGGGACTTCTATGGCTACACCTTC. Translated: CAWSHLRDFYGYTF. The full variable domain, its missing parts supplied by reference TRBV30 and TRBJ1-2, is SQTIHQWPATLVQPVGSPLSLECTVEGTSNPNLYWYRQAAGRGLQLLFYSVGIGQISSEVPQNLSASRPQDRQFILSSKKLLLSDSGFYLCAWSHLRDFYGYTFGSGTRLTVV.

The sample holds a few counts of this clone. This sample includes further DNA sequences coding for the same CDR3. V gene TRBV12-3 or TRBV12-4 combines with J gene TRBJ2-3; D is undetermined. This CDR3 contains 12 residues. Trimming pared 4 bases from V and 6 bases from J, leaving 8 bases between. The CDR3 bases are TGTGCCAGCAGTTCGACTCGGGATACGCAGTATTTT. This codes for CASSSTRDTQYF.